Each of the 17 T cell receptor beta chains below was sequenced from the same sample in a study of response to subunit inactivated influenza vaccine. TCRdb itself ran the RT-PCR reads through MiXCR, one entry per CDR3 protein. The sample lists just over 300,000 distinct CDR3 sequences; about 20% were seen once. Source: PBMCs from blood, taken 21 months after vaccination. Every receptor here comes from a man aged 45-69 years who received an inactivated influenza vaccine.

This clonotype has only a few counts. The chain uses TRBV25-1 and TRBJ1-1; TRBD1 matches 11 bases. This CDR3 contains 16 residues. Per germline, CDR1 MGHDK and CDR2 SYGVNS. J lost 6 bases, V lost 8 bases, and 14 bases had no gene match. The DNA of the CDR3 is TGTGCCAGCCGTCCGTATGGGACAGGGGGTCTCTCTGAAGCTTTCTTT. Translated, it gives CASRPYGTGGLSEAFF. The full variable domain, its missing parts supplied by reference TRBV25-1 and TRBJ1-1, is EADIYQTPRYLVIGTGKKITLECSQTMGHDKMYWYQQDPGMELHLIHYSYGVNSTEKGDLSSESTVSRIRTEHFPLTLESARPSHTSQYLCASRPYGTGGLSEAFFGQGTRLTVV.

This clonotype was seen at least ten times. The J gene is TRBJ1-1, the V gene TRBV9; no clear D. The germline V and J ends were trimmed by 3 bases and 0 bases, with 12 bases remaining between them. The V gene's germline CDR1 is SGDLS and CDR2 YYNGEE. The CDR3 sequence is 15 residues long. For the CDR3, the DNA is TGTGCCAGCAGCGAGTGGGGAGGGATGAACACTGAAGCTTTCTTT. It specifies CASSEWGGMNTEAFF.

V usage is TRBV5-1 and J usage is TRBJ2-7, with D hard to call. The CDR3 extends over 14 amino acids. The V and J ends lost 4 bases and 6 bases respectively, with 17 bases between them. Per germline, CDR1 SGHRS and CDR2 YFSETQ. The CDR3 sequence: CASSQFSWNPEQYF. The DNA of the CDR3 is TGCGCCAGCAGCCAATTTTCTTGGAATCCCGAGCAGTACTTC.

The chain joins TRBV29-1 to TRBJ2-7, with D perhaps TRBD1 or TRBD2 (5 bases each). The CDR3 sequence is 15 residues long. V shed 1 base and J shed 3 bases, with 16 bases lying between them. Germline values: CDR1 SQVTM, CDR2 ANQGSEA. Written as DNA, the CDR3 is TGCAGCGTTGAAGGGGGCTCGGACTTCTTCTACGAGCAGTACTTC. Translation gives CSVEGGSDFFYEQYF.

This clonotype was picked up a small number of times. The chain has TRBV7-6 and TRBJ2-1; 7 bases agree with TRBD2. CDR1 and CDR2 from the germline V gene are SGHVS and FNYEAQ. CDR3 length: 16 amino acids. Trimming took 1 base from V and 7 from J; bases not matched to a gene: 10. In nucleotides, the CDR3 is TGTGCCAGCAGCTTAGAAGTCGGCGGGAGTCATAATGAGCAGTTCTTC. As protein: CASSLEVGGSHNEQFF.

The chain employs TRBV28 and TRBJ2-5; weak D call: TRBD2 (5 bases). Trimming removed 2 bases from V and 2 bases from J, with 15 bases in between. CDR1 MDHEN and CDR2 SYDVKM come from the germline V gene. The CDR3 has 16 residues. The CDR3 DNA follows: TGTGCCAGCAGTTTAGGACGGCAACTAGATCAAGAGACCCAGTACTTC. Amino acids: CASSLGRQLDQETQYF.

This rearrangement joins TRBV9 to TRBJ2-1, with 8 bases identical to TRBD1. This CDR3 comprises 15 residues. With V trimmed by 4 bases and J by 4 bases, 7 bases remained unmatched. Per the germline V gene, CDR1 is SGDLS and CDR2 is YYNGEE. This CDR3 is CASSPQGTGYNEQFF. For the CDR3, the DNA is TGTGCCAGCAGCCCCCAAGGGACAGGTTACAATGAGCAGTTCTTC.

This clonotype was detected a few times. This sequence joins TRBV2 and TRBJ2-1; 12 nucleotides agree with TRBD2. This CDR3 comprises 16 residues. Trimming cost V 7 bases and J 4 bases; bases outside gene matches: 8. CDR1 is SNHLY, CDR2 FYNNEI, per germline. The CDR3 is CASTLAGGNLYNEQFF. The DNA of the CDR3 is TGTGCCAGCACACTAGCGGGGGGCAATCTTTACAATGAGCAGTTCTTC.

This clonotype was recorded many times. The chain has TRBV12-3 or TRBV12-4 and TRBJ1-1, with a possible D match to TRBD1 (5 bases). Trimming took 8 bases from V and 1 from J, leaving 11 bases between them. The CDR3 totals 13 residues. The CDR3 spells CASERTGNTEAFF. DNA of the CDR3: TGTGCCAGCGAAAGAACAGGGAACACTGAAGCTTTCTTT.

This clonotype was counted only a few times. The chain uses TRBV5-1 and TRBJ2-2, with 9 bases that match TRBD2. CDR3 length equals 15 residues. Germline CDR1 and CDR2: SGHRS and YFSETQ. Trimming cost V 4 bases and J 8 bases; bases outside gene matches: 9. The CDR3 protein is CASSKIAGVNGELFF. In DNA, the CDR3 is TGCGCCAGCAGCAAGATAGCGGGAGTAAATGGGGAGCTGTTTTTT.

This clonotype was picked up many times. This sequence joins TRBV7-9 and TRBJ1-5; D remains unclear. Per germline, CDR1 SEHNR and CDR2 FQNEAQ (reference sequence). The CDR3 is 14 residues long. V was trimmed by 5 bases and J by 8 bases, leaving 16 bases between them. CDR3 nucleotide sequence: TGTGCCAGCAGCCCCGGACGGGCTGGTGAGCCCCAGCATTTT. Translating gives CASSPGRAGEPQHF.

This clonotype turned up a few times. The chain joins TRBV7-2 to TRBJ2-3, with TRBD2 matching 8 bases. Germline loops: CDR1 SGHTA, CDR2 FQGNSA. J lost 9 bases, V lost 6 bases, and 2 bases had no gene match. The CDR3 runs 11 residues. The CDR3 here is CASSLAGTQYF. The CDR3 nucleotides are TGTGCCAGCAGTCTAGCGGGCACGCAGTATTTT.

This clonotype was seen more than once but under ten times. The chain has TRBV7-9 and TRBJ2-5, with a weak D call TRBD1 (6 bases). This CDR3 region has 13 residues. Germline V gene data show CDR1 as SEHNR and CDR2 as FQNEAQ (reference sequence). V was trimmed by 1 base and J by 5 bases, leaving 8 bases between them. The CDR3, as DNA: TGTGCCAGCAGCTTAGGGGGGCTGGAGACCCAGTACTTC. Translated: CASSLGGLETQYF.

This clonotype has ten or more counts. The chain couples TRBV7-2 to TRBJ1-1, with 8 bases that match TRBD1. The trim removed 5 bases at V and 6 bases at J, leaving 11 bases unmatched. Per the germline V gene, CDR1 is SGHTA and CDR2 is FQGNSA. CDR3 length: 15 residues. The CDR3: CASSQRQGPRAEAFF. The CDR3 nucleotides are TGTGCCAGCAGCCAACGACAGGGGCCTCGGGCTGAAGCTTTCTTT.

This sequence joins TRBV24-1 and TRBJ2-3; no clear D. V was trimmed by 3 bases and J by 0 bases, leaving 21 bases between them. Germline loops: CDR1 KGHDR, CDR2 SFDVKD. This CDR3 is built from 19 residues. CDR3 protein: CATSDGPGLSDPSTDTQYF. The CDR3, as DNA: TGTGCCACCAGTGATGGCCCCGGCTTAAGCGACCCTAGCACAGATACGCAGTATTTT.

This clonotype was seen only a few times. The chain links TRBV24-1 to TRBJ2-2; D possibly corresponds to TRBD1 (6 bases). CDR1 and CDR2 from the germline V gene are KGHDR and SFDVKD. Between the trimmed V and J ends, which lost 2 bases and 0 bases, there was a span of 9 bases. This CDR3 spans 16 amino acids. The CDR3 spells CATSDSDRPNTGELFF. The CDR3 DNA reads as TGTGCCACCAGTGATTCAGACAGGCCGAACACCGGGGAGCTGTTTTTT.

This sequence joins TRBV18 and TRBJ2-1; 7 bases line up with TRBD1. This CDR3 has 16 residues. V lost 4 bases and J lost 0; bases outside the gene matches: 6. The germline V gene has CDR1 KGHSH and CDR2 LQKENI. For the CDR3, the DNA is TGTGCCAGCTCACATACAGGGGTCAGCTCCTACAATGAGCAGTTCTTC. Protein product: CASSHTGVSSYNEQFF.